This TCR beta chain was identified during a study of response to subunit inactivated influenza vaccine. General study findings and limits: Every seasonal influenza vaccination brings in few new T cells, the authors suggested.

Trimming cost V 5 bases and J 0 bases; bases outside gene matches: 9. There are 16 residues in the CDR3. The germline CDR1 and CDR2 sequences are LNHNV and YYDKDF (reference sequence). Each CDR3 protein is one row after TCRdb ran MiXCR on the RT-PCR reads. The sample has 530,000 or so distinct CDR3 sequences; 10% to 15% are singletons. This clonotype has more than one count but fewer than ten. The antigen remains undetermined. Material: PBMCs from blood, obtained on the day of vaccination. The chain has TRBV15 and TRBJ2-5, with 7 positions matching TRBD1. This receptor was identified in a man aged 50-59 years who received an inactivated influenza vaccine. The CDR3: CATSGVDRSYQETQYF. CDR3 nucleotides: TGTGCCACCAGCGGAGTGGACAGGTCCTACCAAGAGACCCAGTACTTC.